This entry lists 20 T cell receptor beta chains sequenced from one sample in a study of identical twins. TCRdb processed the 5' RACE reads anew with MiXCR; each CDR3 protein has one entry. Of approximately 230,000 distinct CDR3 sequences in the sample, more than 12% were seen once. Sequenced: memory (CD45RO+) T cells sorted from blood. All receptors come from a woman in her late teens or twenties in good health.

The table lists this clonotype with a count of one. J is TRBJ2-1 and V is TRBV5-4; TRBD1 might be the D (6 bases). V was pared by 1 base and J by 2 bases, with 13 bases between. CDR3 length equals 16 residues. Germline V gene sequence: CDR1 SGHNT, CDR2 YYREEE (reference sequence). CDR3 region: CASSLQGPSPYNEQFF. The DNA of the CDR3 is TGTGCCAGCAGCTTGCAGGGGCCCTCTCCCTACAATGAGCAGTTCTTC.

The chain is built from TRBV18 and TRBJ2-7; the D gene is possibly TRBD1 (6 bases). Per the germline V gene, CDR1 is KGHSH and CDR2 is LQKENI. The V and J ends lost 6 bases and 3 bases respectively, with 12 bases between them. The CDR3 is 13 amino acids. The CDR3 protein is CASSAGVDYEQYF. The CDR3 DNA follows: TGTGCCAGCTCCGCAGGGGTCGACTACGAGCAGTACTTC.

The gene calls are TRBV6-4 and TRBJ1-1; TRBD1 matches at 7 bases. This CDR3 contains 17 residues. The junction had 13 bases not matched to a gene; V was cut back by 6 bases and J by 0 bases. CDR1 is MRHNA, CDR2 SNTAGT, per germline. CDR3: CASRRTGDWRVNTEAFF. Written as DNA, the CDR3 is TGTGCCAGCAGAAGAACAGGGGATTGGAGGGTGAACACTGAAGCTTTCTTT.

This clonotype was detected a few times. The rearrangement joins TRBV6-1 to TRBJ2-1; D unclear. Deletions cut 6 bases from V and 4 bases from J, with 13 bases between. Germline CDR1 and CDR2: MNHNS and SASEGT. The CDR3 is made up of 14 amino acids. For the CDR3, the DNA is TGTGCCAGCAGGGGGTTTGTCGGTTACAATGAGCAGTTCTTC. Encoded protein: CASRGFVGYNEQFF.

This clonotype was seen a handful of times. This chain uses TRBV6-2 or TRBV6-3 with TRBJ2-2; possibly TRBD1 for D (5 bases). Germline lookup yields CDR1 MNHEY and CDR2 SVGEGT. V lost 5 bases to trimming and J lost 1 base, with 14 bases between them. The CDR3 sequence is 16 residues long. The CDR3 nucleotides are TGTGCCAGCAGTGCAAAGGGGCGGAAGAACACCGGGGAGCTGTTTTTT. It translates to CASSAKGRKNTGELFF.

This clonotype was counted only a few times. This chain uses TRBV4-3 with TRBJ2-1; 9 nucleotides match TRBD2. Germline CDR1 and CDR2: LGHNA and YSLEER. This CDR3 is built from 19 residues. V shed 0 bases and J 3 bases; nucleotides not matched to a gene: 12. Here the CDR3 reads CASSQDSSWLAGNYNEQFF. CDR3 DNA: TGCGCCAGCAGCCAAGATTCTAGTTGGCTAGCGGGGAACTACAATGAGCAGTTCTTC.

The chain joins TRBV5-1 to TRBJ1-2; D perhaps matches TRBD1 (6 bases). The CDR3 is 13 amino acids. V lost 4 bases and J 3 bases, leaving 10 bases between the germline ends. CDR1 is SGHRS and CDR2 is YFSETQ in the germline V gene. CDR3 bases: TGCGCCAGCAGCCCGGACAGACACTATGGCTACACCTTC. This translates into CASSPDRHYGYTF.

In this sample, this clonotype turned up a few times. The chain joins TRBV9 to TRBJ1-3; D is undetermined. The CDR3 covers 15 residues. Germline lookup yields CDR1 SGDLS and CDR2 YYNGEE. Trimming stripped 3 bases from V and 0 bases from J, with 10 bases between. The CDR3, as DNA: TGTGCCAGCAGCGCCGCAGGCTTCTCTGGAAACACCATATATTTT. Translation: CASSAAGFSGNTIYF.

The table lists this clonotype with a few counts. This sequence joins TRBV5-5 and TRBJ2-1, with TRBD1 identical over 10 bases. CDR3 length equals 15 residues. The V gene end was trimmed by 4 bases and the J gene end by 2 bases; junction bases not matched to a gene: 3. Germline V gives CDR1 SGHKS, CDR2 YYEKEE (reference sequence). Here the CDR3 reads CASSPDRGTYNEQFF. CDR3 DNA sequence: TGTGCCAGCAGCCCGGACAGGGGGACCTACAATGAGCAGTTCTTC.

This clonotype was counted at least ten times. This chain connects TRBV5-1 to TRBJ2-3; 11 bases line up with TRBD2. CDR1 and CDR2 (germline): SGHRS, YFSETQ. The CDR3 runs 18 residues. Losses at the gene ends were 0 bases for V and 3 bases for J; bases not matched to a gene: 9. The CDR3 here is CASSLVPSGRMLTDTQYF. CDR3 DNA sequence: TGCGCCAGCAGCTTGGTGCCTAGCGGGAGGATGTTGACAGATACGCAGTATTTT.

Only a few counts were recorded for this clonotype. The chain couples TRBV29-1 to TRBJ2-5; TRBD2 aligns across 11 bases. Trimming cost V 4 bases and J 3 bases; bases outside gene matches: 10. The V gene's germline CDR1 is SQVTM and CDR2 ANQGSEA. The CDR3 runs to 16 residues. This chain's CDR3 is CSVAASPGLAEETQYF. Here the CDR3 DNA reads TGCAGCGTTGCGGCCTCCCCGGGACTAGCGGAAGAGACCCAGTACTTC.

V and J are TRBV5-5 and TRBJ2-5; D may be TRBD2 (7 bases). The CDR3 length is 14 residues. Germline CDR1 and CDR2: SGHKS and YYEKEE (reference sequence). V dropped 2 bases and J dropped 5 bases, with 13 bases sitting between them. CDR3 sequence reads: CASSLGGGLETQYF. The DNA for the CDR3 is TGTGCCAGCAGCTTAGGGGGGGGCCTCGAGACCCAGTACTTC.

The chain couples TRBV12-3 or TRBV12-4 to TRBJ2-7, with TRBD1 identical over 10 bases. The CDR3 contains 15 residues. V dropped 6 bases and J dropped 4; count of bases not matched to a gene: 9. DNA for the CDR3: TGTGCCAGCAGCTTAATTGACAGGGGGCGTTACGAGCAGTACTTC. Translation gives CASSLIDRGRYEQYF.

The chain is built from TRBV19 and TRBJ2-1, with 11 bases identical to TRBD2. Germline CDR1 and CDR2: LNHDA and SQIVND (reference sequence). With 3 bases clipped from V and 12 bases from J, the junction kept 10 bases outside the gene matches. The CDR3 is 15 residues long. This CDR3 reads CASSISPTSGGRQFF. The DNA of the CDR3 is TGTGCCAGTAGTATCTCCCCCACTAGCGGGGGAAGGCAGTTCTTC.

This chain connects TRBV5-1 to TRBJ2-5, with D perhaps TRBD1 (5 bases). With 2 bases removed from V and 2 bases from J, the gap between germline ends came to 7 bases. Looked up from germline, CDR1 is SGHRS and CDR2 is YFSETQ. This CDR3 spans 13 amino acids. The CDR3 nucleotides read TGCGCCAGCAGCTTTCGGACACAAGAGACCCAGTACTTC. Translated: CASSFRTQETQYF.

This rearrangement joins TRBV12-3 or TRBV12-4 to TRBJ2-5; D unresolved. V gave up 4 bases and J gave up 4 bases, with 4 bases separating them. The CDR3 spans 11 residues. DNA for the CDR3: TGTGCCAGCAGTTGGGGAGAGACCCAGTACTTC. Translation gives CASSWGETQYF.

The CDR3 loop reads CASSPYMESTNTGELFF. Here the CDR3 DNA reads TGTGCCAGCAGTCCATATATGGAGTCCACGAACACCGGGGAGCTGTTTTTT. The chain combines TRBV27 with TRBJ2-2; D is ambiguous. The CDR3 totals 17 residues. CDR1 is MNHEY and CDR2 is SMNVEV in the germline V gene (reference sequence). V lost 5 bases and J lost 0, with 16 bases in between.

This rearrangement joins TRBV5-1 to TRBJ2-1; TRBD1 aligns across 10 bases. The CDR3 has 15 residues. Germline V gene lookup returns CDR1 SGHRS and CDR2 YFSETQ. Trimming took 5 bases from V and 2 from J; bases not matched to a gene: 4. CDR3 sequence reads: CASRYGTGAYNEQFF. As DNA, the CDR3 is TGCGCCAGCAGATACGGGACAGGGGCCTACAATGAGCAGTTCTTC.

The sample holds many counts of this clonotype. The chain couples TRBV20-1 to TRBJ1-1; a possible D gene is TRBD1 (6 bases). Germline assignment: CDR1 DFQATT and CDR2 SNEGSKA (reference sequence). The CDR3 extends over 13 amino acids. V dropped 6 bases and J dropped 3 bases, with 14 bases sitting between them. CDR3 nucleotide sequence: TGCAGTGCCAAGACAGGAGGGGACACTGAAGCTTTCTTT. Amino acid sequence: CSAKTGGDTEAFF.

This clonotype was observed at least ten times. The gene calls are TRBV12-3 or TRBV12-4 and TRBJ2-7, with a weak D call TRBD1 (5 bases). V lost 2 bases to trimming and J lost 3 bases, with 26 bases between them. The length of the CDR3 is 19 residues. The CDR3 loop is CASSLPPPWKGNLNYEQYF. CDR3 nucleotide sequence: TGTGCCAGCAGTTTACCCCCGCCTTGGAAGGGGAATCTTAACTACGAGCAGTACTTC.